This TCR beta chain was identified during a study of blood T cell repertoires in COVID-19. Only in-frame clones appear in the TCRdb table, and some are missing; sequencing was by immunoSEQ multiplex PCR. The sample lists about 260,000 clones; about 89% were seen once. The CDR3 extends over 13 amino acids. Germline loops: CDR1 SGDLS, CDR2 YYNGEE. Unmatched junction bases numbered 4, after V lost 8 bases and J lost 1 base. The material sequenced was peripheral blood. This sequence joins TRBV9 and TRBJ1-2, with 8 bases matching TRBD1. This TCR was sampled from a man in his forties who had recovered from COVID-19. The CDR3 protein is CASRTGSNYGYTF. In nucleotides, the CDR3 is TGTGCCAGTCGGACAGGGAGTAACTATGGCTACACCTTC.